The 29 T cell receptor beta chains presented below share a single source sample, sequenced in a study of blood T cell repertoires in COVID-19. Using immunoSEQ multiplex PCR, the repertoire was profiled, and TCRdb retains in-frame clones only, with some absent. The sample contains approximately 75,000 clones, 88% of which appear only once. Source material: peripheral blood. Receptors originate from a man between 45 and 60 years old with acute or convalescent COVID-19.

A single count supports this clone. The CDR3: CASSQAENTEAFF. The DNA of the CDR3 is TGTGCCAGCAGCCAGGCAGAGAACACTGAAGCTTTCTTT. This chain connects TRBV7-3 to TRBJ1-1; D remains unclear. Germline-derived CDR1 and CDR2 are SGHTA and FQGTGA. The CDR3 has 13 amino acids. Trimming cost V 5 bases and J 1 base, with 8 bases left between them.

This chain joins TRBV6-1 and TRBJ1-1; D call uncertain. Trimming removed 1 base at V and 1 base at J, with 10 bases between. This CDR3 is 15 amino acids long. Germline loops: CDR1 MNHNS, CDR2 SASEGT. CDR3 region: CASSEVGGSNTEAFF. Here the CDR3 DNA reads TGTGCCAGCAGTGAAGTAGGAGGATCGAACACTGAAGCTTTCTTT.

The rearrangement links TRBV24-1 to TRBJ2-3, with 7 positions matching TRBD2. In germline, CDR1 is KGHDR, CDR2 SFDVKD. J lost 6 bases, V lost 4 bases, and 6 bases had no gene match. CDR3 size: 14 residues. The CDR3 nucleotides are TGTGCCACCAGTGAGGGAGGGAGTCTTGATACGCAGTATTTT. It codes for CATSEGGSLDTQYF.

This clone came up once. V usage is TRBV27 and J usage is TRBJ2-2, with D tentatively TRBD1 (6 bases). Germline V gives CDR1 MNHEY, CDR2 SMNVEV (reference sequence). V lost 5 bases and J lost 5, with 12 bases in between. The CDR3 is 14 residues long. The CDR3 DNA sequence: TGTGCCAGCAGTCTTCACAGGGATACCGGGGAGCTGTTTTTT. It translates to CASSLHRDTGELFF.

This sequence joins TRBV19 and TRBJ1-1; no clear D gene. This CDR3 contains 15 residues. The V end was cut by 3 bases, the J end by 0 bases, with 11 bases between. Germline-derived CDR1 and CDR2 are LNHDA and SQIVND (reference sequence). The CDR3 loop is CASSMQAPMNTEAFF. DNA of the CDR3: TGTGCCAGTAGTATGCAGGCACCAATGAACACTGAAGCTTTCTTT. The complete variable domain, with remaining parts taken from reference TRBV19 and TRBJ1-1, reads DGGITQSPKYLFRKEGQNVTLSCEQNLNHDAMYWYRQDPGQGLRLIYYSQIVNDFQKGDIAEGYSVSREKKESFPLTVTSAQKNPTAFYLCASSMQAPMNTEAFFGQGTRLTVV.

This clone was recorded once. The V and J genes are TRBV7-9 and TRBJ2-3, with D maybe TRBD1 (6 bases). Trimming took 6 bases from V and 4 from J, leaving 17 bases between them. This CDR3 comprises 15 residues. Germline V gene lookup returns CDR1 SEHNR and CDR2 FQNEAQ (reference sequence). CDR3 in DNA: TGTGCCAGCAGTCCTAGGGGGATAGAATCAGATACGCAGTATTTT. It specifies CASSPRGIESDTQYF.

The V gene is TRBV4-1, the J gene TRBJ2-3; 12 bases map to TRBD2. The CDR3 is 14 amino acids. J gave up 6 bases and V 6 bases, and 4 bases lay outside the gene matches. Germline CDR1 MGHRA, CDR2 YSYEKL. CDR3 region: CASSLAGGADTQYF. The CDR3 nucleotides read TGCGCCAGCAGTCTAGCGGGGGGGGCGGATACGCAGTATTTT.

This chain's CDR3 is CATSDPRDSSYEQYF. The CDR3 coding sequence is TGTGCCACCAGTGATCCTCGGGACTCCTCCTACGAGCAGTACTTC. The chain links TRBV24-1 to TRBJ2-7, with D perhaps matching TRBD2 (6 bases). Germline-derived CDR1 and CDR2 are KGHDR and SFDVKD. The CDR3 spans 15 residues. Deletions cut 3 bases from V and 0 bases from J, with 11 bases between.

The chain is built from TRBV5-1 and TRBJ2-5; TRBD2 matches 12 bases. J gave up 5 bases and V 1 base, and 18 bases lay outside the gene matches. This CDR3 is 20 amino acids long. Germline loops: CDR1 SGHRS, CDR2 YFSETQ. The CDR3: CASSLKPASGGAGGGETQYF. Written as DNA, the CDR3 is TGCGCCAGCAGCTTGAAACCCGCTAGCGGGGGGGCCGGGGGCGGCGAGACCCAGTACTTC.

This chain uses TRBV5-4 with TRBJ2-5, with 11 bases lining up with TRBD1. Germline V gene lookup returns CDR1 SGHNT and CDR2 YYREEE (reference sequence). V shed 1 base, J shed 5 bases, and the junction held 4 bases outside the gene matches. The CDR3 sequence is 15 residues long. In DNA, the CDR3 is TGTGCCAGCAGCTTGAAGGACAGGGGGCTGGAGACCCAGTACTTC. Translating it yields CASSLKDRGLETQYF.

CDR3 sequence: CASSLGQGDPEAFF. CDR3 DNA sequence: TGTGCCAGCAGCTTAGGACAGGGGGACCCTGAAGCTTTCTTT. This sequence joins TRBV11-2 and TRBJ1-1, with 9 bases that match TRBD1. CDR1 and CDR2 from the germline V gene are SGHAT and FQNNGV. Losses at the gene ends were 1 base for V and 6 bases for J; bases not matched to a gene: 3. The CDR3 loop spans 14 amino acids.

The V call is TRBV28, the J call TRBJ1-1; D gene unclear. This CDR3 comprises 12 residues. CDR1 and CDR2 from the germline V gene are MDHEN and SYDVKM. The V gene lost 3 bases and the J gene lost 1 base, with 3 bases spanning the gap. The CDR3 loop reads CASSFRNTEAFF. CDR3 nucleotide sequence: TGTGCCAGCAGTTTTAGGAACACTGAAGCTTTCTTT.

This chain uses TRBV6-5 with TRBJ1-1, with a possible D match to TRBD1 (6 bases). V was pared by 7 bases and J by 4 bases, with 16 bases between. Germline V lookup: CDR1 MNHEY, CDR2 SVGAGI. The CDR3 sequence is 14 residues long. The CDR3 region is CASTQVRGGTEAFF. CDR3 coding DNA: TGTGCCAGCACTCAAGTCAGGGGTGGCACTGAAGCTTTCTTT.

The V call is TRBV27, the J call TRBJ1-1, with a possible D match to TRBD1 (6 bases). The CDR3 has 13 amino acids. Between the trimmed V and J ends, which lost 8 bases and 1 base, there was a span of 11 bases. CDR1 is MNHEY, CDR2 SMNVEV, per germline (reference sequence). The CDR3 spells CASRHRENTEAFF. The CDR3 bases are TGTGCCAGCCGACACAGGGAGAACACTGAAGCTTTCTTT.

The rearrangement joins TRBV5-4 to TRBJ2-4; 9 bases match TRBD1. The length of the CDR3 is 15 residues. Trimming at V came to 2 bases and at J to 3 bases, leaving 3 bases not matched to a gene. Looked up from germline, CDR1 is SGHNT and CDR2 is YYREEE (reference sequence). The DNA of the CDR3 is TGTGCCAGCAGCTTTGGGGACAGGGACAAAAACATTCAGTACTTC. This translates into CASSFGDRDKNIQYF.

The chain couples TRBV9 to TRBJ2-1; 9 positions match TRBD1. CDR1 and CDR2 (germline): SGDLS, YYNGEE. Trimming removed 3 bases from V and 4 bases from J; junction bases left unmatched: 11. The CDR3 covers 17 residues. As DNA, the CDR3 is TGTGCCAGCAGCGGGGGCACCGGGACAGGGAAATACAATGAGCAGTTCTTC. Translation gives CASSGGTGTGKYNEQFF.

V usage is TRBV5-1 and J usage is TRBJ1-4; 9 nucleotides match TRBD1. There are 16 residues in the CDR3. The germline CDR1 and CDR2 sequences are SGHRS and YFSETQ. V was pared by 4 bases and J by 5 bases, with 9 bases of the junction left unmatched. The DNA for the CDR3 is TGCGCCAGCAGCCCAACAGGGGGCGCGGTGAATGAAAAACTGTTTTTT. Translating it yields CASSPTGGAVNEKLFF.

This chain joins TRBV5-1 and TRBJ2-1, with a tentative D call TRBD1 (7 bases). V was cut by 3 bases and J by 0 bases, with 22 bases left in between. This CDR3 is built from 19 residues. CDR1 and CDR2 from the germline V gene are SGHRS and YFSETQ. CDR3 DNA: TGCGCCAGCAGCTCCGTCGGAGGGGGCTCAAAGAGCTCCTACAATGAGCAGTTCTTC. Translated, it gives CASSSVGGGSKSSYNEQFF.

The DNA for the CDR3 is TGTGCCAGCAGAGAACAACCGGGACAGGGGACCGCAGATACGCAGTATTTT. Translating gives CASREQPGQGTADTQYF. The rearrangement joins TRBV11-2 to TRBJ2-3, with 10 bases aligning to TRBD1. Germline CDR1 is SGHAT and CDR2 is FQNNGV. The CDR3 extends over 17 amino acids. The V gene end was trimmed by 6 bases and the J gene end by 4 bases; junction bases not matched to a gene: 13.

The gene calls are TRBV10-2 and TRBJ1-2; 8 bases are a match to TRBD1. CDR3 length: 16 residues. Germline values: CDR1 WSHSY, CDR2 SAAADI. Trimming took 5 bases from V and 3 from J; bases not matched to a gene: 11. CDR3 sequence (DNA): TGCGCCAGCAGTCAAGCAGGGGGCGCCGCTTACTATGGCTACACCTTC. This gives the protein CASSQAGGAAYYGYTF.

This clone was seen only once. The rearrangement links TRBV2 to TRBJ2-7; 7 nucleotides align to TRBD2. CDR3 length: 16 amino acids. Germline V CDR1 and CDR2: SNHLY, FYNNEI. The junction had 9 bases not matched to a gene; V was cut back by 3 bases and J by 1 base. In DNA form, the CDR3 reads TGTGCCAGCAGTGATGTAGGGAGGGACGCGTCCTACGAGCAGTACTTC. Translating it yields CASSDVGRDASYEQYF.

V is TRBV10-3 and J is TRBJ2-7, with 10 bases identical to TRBD1. Germline V lookup: CDR1 ENHRY, CDR2 SYGVKD. Germline trimming cut 4 bases from V and 0 bases from J; bases unmatched to any gene: 3. There are 15 residues in the CDR3. The CDR3 reads CAISGGTGASYEQYF. The CDR3 region has the DNA TGTGCCATCAGTGGTGGGACAGGGGCCTCCTACGAGCAGTACTTC.

V gene TRBV5-6 combines with J gene TRBJ1-2; possible D gene TRBD1, 6 bases. CDR1 and CDR2 from the germline V gene are SGHDT and YYEEEE. CDR3 size: 16 residues. V was clipped by 4 bases and J by 6 bases, with 22 bases between them. CDR3 sequence reads: CASSPGWAPGGHGYTF. In DNA form, the CDR3 reads TGTGCCAGCAGCCCCGGTTGGGCCCCCGGGGGGCATGGCTACACCTTC.

The chain couples TRBV6-6 to TRBJ2-1, with 9 bases aligning to TRBD2. CDR1 is MNHNY, CDR2 SVGAGI, per germline (reference sequence). V shed 7 bases, J shed 9 bases, and the junction held 13 bases outside the gene matches. The CDR3 covers 15 residues. CDR3 bases: TGTGCCAGCATCGGCATTGCTAGCGGGGCAGGTGAGCAGTTCTTC. It specifies CASIGIASGAGEQFF.

This sequence joins TRBV6-1 and TRBJ1-5; 10 bases align to TRBD1. The CDR3 runs 16 residues. The V gene end was trimmed by 2 bases and the J gene end by 6 bases; junction bases not matched to a gene: 7. Per germline, CDR1 MNHNS and CDR2 SASEGT. The CDR3, as DNA: TGTGCCAGCAGTGAACTCGGGACAGGGGTCGGTCAGCCCCAGCATTTT. Protein product: CASSELGTGVGQPQHF.

The chain links TRBV19 to TRBJ2-2; 9 bases match TRBD1. This CDR3 has 16 amino acids. Germline CDR1 LNHDA, CDR2 SQIVND (reference sequence). V trimming: 5 bases; J trimming: 6 bases; junction bases outside the gene matches: 10. CDR3 coding DNA: TGTGCCAGTAGTCCACCGGGACAGGGTTTTTCCGGGGAGCTGTTTTTT. Protein product: CASSPPGQGFSGELFF.

This chain uses TRBV19 with TRBJ1-2, with D perhaps TRBD1 (5 bases). This CDR3 spans 13 amino acids. V gave up 5 bases and J gave up 2 bases, with 9 bases separating them. Germline V CDR1 and CDR2: LNHDA, SQIVND (reference sequence). CDR3 DNA: TGTGCCAGTAGTTTGGGGGGAAACTATGGCTACACCTTC. Amino acids: CASSLGGNYGYTF.

The chain employs TRBV11-2 and TRBJ1-5; D might be TRBD1 (5 bases). The germline V gene has CDR1 SGHAT and CDR2 FQNNGV. The germline V and J ends were trimmed by 0 bases and 4 bases, with 10 bases remaining between them. The CDR3 sequence is 15 residues long. The CDR3 region has the DNA TGTGCCAGCAGCTTAGATCGGGGGGGAAATCAGCCCCAGCATTTT. As protein: CASSLDRGGNQPQHF.

The J gene is TRBJ1-2, the V gene TRBV29-1; 10 bases agree with TRBD1. J was trimmed by 4 bases and V by 7 bases; bases with no gene match: 6. The length of the CDR3 is 13 residues. Germline V gene data show CDR1 as SQVTM and CDR2 as ANQGSEA. CDR3 loop: CSGRQGAGYGYTF. DNA of the CDR3: TGCAGCGGAAGACAGGGGGCCGGCTATGGCTACACCTTC.